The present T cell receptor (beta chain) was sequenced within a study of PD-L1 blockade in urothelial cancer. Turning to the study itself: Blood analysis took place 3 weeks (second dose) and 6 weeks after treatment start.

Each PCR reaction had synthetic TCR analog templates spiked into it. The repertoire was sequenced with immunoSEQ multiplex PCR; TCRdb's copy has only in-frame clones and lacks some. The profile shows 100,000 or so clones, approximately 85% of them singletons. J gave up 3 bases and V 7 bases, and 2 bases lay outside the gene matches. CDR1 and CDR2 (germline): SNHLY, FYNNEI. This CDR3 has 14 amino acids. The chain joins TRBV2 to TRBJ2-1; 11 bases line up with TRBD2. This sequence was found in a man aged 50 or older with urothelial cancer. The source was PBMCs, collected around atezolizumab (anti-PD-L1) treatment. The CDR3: CASKGTSGYNEQFF. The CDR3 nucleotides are TGTGCCAGCAAAGGGACTAGCGGCTACAATGAGCAGTTCTTC.